One TCR beta chain is described in this entry. The sample originates from a study of blood T cell repertoires in COVID-19. This CDR3 spans 13 amino acids. CDR1 and CDR2 from the germline V gene are ENHRY and SYGVKD. J gave up 6 bases and V 5 bases, and 3 bases lay outside the gene matches. Clones were sequenced by immunoSEQ multiplex PCR, and TCRdb holds only the in-frame ones, with some missing. This sample yields more than 65,000 clones, of which around nine tenths are seen a single time; 8.5% belongs to the top ten. Input material: peripheral blood. J is TRBJ1-2 and V is TRBV10-3; 10 nucleotides line up with TRBD1. The clonotype was recovered from a human donor in a cohort sampled during active COVID-19. In nucleotides, the CDR3 is TGTGCCATCAGTACCGGACAGGGGGATGGCTACACCTTC. It is translated as CAISTGQGDGYTF.